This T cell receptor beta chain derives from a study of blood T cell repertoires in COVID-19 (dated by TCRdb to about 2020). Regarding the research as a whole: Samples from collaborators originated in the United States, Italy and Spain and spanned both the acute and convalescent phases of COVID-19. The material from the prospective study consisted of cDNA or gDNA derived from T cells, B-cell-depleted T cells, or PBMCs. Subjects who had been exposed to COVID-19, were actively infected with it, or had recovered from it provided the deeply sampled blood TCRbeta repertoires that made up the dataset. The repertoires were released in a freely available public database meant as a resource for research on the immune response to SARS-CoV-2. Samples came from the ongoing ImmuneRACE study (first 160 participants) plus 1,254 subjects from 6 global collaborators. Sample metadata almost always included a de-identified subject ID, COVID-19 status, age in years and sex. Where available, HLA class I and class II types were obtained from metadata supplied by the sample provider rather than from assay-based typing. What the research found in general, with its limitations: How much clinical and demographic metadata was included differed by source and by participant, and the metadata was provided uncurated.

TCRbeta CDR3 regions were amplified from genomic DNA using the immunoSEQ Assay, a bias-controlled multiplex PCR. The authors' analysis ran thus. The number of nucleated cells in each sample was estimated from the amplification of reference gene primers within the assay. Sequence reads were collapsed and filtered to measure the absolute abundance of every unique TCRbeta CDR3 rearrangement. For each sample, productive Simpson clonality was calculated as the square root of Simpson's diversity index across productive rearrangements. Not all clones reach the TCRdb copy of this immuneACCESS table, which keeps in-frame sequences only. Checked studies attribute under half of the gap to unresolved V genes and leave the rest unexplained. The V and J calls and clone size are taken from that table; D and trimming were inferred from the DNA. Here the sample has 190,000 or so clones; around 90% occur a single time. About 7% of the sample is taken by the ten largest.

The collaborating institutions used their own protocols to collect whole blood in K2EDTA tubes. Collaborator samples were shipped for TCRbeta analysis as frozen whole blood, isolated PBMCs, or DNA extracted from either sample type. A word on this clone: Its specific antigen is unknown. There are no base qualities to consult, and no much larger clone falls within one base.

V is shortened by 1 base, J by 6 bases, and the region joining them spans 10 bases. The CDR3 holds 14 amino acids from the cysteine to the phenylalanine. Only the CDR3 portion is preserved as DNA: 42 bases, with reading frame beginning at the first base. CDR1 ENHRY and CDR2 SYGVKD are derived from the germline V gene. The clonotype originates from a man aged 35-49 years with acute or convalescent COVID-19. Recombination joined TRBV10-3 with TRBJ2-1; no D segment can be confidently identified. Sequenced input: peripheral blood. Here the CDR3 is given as CAISELVAGNEQFF. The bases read TGTGCCATCAGTGAGTTGGTGGCTGGCAATGAGCAGTTCTTC.